Each of the 3 T cell receptor beta chains below was sequenced from the same sample in a study of beta chain features in type 1 diabetes. For these receptors, no antigen is known. The whole isolated RNA underwent reverse transcription, so sequencing captured expressed TCRB transcripts. TCRdb's table, derived via immunoSEQ multiplex PCR, lists solely in-frame clones and lacks some. The sample has some 360,000 clones, over 9% seen once; the top ten hold 0.55% to 0.75%. Study outcomes and limitations: In every one of the four CD4+ subsets, TCRB CDR3s were moderately but significantly shorter in Type 1 diabetes patients.

The sample was central memory CD4+ T cells from blood. The receptors originated from a man between 25 and 39 years old with type 1 diabetes.

V is TRBV5-1 and J is TRBJ1-4, with a weak D call TRBD1 (6 bases). The CDR3 length is 16 residues. Germline V gene data show CDR1 as SGHRS and CDR2 as YFSETQ. V lost 4 bases, J lost 3 bases, and 16 bases lay in between. This CDR3 is CASSMDSPVANEKLFF. The CDR3 nucleotides are TGCGCCAGCAGCATGGACAGTCCCGTGGCTAATGAAAAACTGTTTTTT.

This clone was seen only a few times. This chain uses TRBV18 with TRBJ2-7; 8 bases match TRBD1. CDR1 is KGHSH, CDR2 LQKENI, per germline. V shed 3 bases, J shed 3 bases, and the junction held 7 bases outside the gene matches. The CDR3 is 15 residues long. CDR3 sequence: CASSPLGQGYYEQYF. The CDR3 DNA reads TGTGCCAGCTCACCCCTTGGACAGGGTTACTACGAGCAGTACTTC.

This clone was seen only a few times. V is TRBV19 and J is TRBJ1-1; D possibly corresponds to TRBD1 (5 bases). Germline V gene data show CDR1 as LNHDA and CDR2 as SQIVND (reference sequence). V was shortened by 4 bases and J by 2 bases, with 14 bases between the two germline ends. The CDR3 length is 15 residues. CDR3 region: CASSKGFDRNTEAFF. CDR3 nucleotides: TGTGCCAGTAGTAAGGGTTTTGACAGAAACACTGAAGCTTTCTTT.